This TCR beta chain was recorded in a study of blood T cell repertoires in COVID-19. Looking at the study overall: Spain, Italy and the United States supplied samples that represented acute and convalescent COVID-19.

Original processing methods: Amplifying reference gene primers gave estimates of nucleated cell counts. Produced via immunoSEQ multiplex PCR; TCRdb's table is partial and in-frame only. V, J and clone size are taken as reported in that table, and D and trimming were inferred from the DNA itself. The table shows 90,000 to 110,000 clones, with approximately 82% occurring only once. In germline, CDR1 is LNHDA, CDR2 SQIVND (reference sequence). Trimming took 5 bases from V and 2 from J; bases not matched to a gene: 10. The CDR3 loop spans 17 amino acids. Sequencing used peripheral blood. This rearrangement joins TRBV19 to TRBJ2-3; 10 bases map to TRBD2. The sequence derives from a woman older than 75 with active or convalescent COVID-19. The CDR3 nucleotides read TGTGCCAGTAGTCCCCAGGCTAGCGGGGGTTACACAGATACGCAGTATTTT. The encoded protein is CASSPQASGGYTDTQYF.